The sample holds one count of the clone carrying this TCR beta chain. Its antigen is unidentified. The sample is drawn from a study of shared clonotypes between healthy human individuals. The naive CD8 fraction comprised CD45RO-negative cells positively selected for CCR7 and excluded terminally differentiated effector memory CD45RA+ cells. Everyone who donated was a Caucasian adult who lived in Nashville, Tennessee. Sequencing was performed with immunoSEQ multiplex PCR; in TCRdb, only in-frame clones are kept and a portion is missing. The sample includes about 2.1 million clones, 90% to 95% of them seen just once. Study-wide results and limits: Against clonotypes common to all four donors, non-shared ones had lower generation probabilities.

V lost 0 bases and J lost 7, with 13 bases in between. The CDR3 is 15 residues long. Germline-derived CDR1 and CDR2 are LGHNT and FRNRAP. Input material: naive CD8+ T cells from PBMCs. The TCR was taken from a man between 18 and 35 years old in good health. Some clones in this sample may be carry-over from other donors' samples. The chain joins TRBV12-5 to TRBJ2-1; D is undetermined. The CDR3 bases are TGTGCTAGTGGTTTGGTACGTGGTAGCTTGAATGAGCAGTTCTTC. Its protein product is CASGLVRGSLNEQFF.